Listed here are 32 T cell receptor beta chains from one sample, sequenced in a study of T cells in Graves' hyperthyroidism and ophthalmopathy. Researchers amplified the TCR beta CDR3 regions from RNA transcripts. First-round RT-PCR targeting the TCR CDR3 was performed with the HTBI primer set. One entry per CDR3 protein results from TCRdb running MiXCR on the multiplex PCR reads. The sample records around 290,000 distinct CDR3 sequences, roughly an eighth being singletons. Sample: blood. These receptors were obtained from a woman aged 40 to 50 with Graves' hyperthyroidism.

In its sample, this clonotype was seen many times. The chain joins TRBV29-1 to TRBJ1-2; no clear D. Germline V lookup: CDR1 SQVTM, CDR2 ANQGSEA. The CDR3 is 14 amino acids. Trimming took 7 bases from V and 0 from J, leaving 15 bases between them. CDR3 DNA: TGCAGCGCCGTGAAAGACGGGGCTAACTATGGCTACACCTTC. Its translation: CSAVKDGANYGYTF.

This clonotype was detected many times. This chain links TRBV30 with TRBJ1-2; possibly TRBD1 for D (6 bases). The V end lost 2 bases, the J end lost 5 bases, and 6 bases lay between the germline ends. Per germline, CDR1 GTSNPN and CDR2 SVGIG (reference sequence). This CDR3 comprises 11 residues. CDR3 in amino acids: CAWSTGYGYTF. For the CDR3, the DNA is TGTGCCTGGAGTACAGGGTATGGCTACACCTTC.

There are a few counts of this clonotype. The rearrangement joins TRBV20-1 to TRBJ2-1; 10 bases are shared with TRBD2. The CDR3 contains 20 residues. Trimming cost V 1 base and J 4 bases; bases outside gene matches: 19. Germline assignment: CDR1 DFQATT and CDR2 SNEGSKA (reference sequence). The CDR3 protein is CSARGAALAGVRGGYNEQFF. DNA for the CDR3: TGCAGTGCTAGAGGTGCCGCCCTAGCGGGAGTGAGGGGGGGATACAATGAGCAGTTCTTC.

V usage is TRBV28 and J usage is TRBJ2-2; D is unresolved. CDR1 is MDHEN, CDR2 SYDVKM, per germline. Trimming left V 3 bases short and J 6 bases short, with 8 bases between. This CDR3 spans 13 amino acids. CDR3 DNA sequence: TGTGCCAGCAGTTTCCGGGTTCCCGGGGAGCTGTTTTTT. Translation gives CASSFRVPGELFF.

This clonotype turned up a few times. The chain combines TRBV7-9 with TRBJ2-6, with TRBD1 matching 8 bases. The CDR3 contains 16 residues. CDR1 SEHNR and CDR2 FQNEAQ come from the germline V gene (reference sequence). The junction had 6 bases not matched to a gene; V was cut back by 8 bases and J by 0 bases. The CDR3 region is CASQTGAFSGANVLTF. The CDR3 DNA is TGTGCCAGCCAGACAGGGGCCTTCTCTGGGGCCAACGTCCTGACTTTC.

In this sample, this clonotype turned up many times. The chain carries TRBV7-2 and TRBJ2-5; 9 bases agree with TRBD2. Germline CDR1 reads SGHTA; CDR2 reads FQGNSA. CDR3 length equals 13 residues. V was pared by 6 bases and J by 5 bases, with 4 bases of the junction left unmatched. The CDR3 DNA follows: TGTGCCAGCAGTTTTAGCGGGGGTGAGACCCAGTACTTC. This gives the protein CASSFSGGETQYF.

In this sample, this clonotype turned up many times. The V and J genes are TRBV7-2 and TRBJ2-3; TRBD2 might be the D (5 bases). V dropped 2 bases and J dropped 0 bases, with 9 bases sitting between them. The CDR3 sequence is 15 residues long. Germline-derived CDR1 and CDR2 are SGHTA and FQGNSA. The CDR3 spells CASSLRRTSTDTQYF. Here the CDR3 DNA reads TGTGCCAGCAGCTTAAGGAGGACTAGCACAGATACGCAGTATTTT.

At least ten counts were recorded for this clonotype. This chain joins TRBV20-1 and TRBJ1-1, with a tentative D call TRBD1 (6 bases). Germline V gives CDR1 DFQATT, CDR2 SNEGSKA (reference sequence). V was trimmed by 1 base and J by 5 bases, leaving 11 bases between them. The CDR3 covers 13 residues. The CDR3 sequence is CSARAGRGTEAFF. The CDR3 nucleotides are TGCAGTGCTAGAGCCGGCAGGGGAACTGAAGCTTTCTTT.

This clonotype was picked up many times. The genes are TRBV30 and TRBJ2-1; 14 positions match TRBD2. The germline gives CDR1 GTSNPN, CDR2 SVGIG (reference sequence). The CDR3 is 15 amino acids. The V segment lost 5 bases and the J segment 8 bases; nucleotides outside the gene matches: 8. The CDR3 here is CAWLPGLAGAYEQFF. For the CDR3, the DNA is TGTGCCTGGCTACCGGGACTAGCGGGAGCTTATGAGCAGTTCTTC.

Many counts were recorded for this clonotype. This chain links TRBV7-2 with TRBJ2-7, with 9 bases identical to TRBD2. Germline V lookup: CDR1 SGHTA, CDR2 FQGNSA. The CDR3 sequence is 15 residues long. With 1 base clipped from V and 5 bases from J, the junction kept 6 bases outside the gene matches. In nucleotides, the CDR3 is TGTGCCAGCAGCTTAGGGGCTAGCGGGATGGACGAGCAGTACTTC. Protein sequence: CASSLGASGMDEQYF.

This clonotype was recorded at least ten times. V is TRBV20-1 and J is TRBJ1-4, with TRBD1 matching 7 bases. Germline assignment: CDR1 DFQATT and CDR2 SNEGSKA (reference sequence). Trimming removed 6 bases from V and 8 bases from J; junction bases left unmatched: 9. The length of the CDR3 is 13 residues. The CDR3 is CSANRGVGEKLFF. DNA for the CDR3: TGCAGTGCAAACAGGGGAGTGGGGGAAAAACTGTTTTTT.

This clonotype was picked up a small number of times. CDR3 amino acids: CASSFDTSTDTQYF. As DNA, the CDR3 is TGCGCCAGCAGCTTCGACACTAGCACAGATACGCAGTATTTT. The chain uses TRBV5-1 and TRBJ2-3, with D unresolved. The CDR3 sequence is 14 residues long. The V end was cut by 2 bases, the J end by 0 bases, with 7 bases between. Germline V CDR1 and CDR2: SGHRS, YFSETQ.

This clonotype was seen ten or more times. DNA for the CDR3: TGCAGTGCTCACCTATACAAAGGGCCGGTCGGCGAGCAGTACTTC. It yields the protein CSAHLYKGPVGEQYF. The chain joins TRBV20-1 to TRBJ2-7, with D unclear. The ends were cut back, 5 bases at V and 6 bases at J, with 23 bases in the middle. The germline gives CDR1 DFQATT, CDR2 SNEGSKA (reference sequence). This CDR3 contains 15 residues.

This clonotype was observed at least ten times. This chain joins TRBV30 and TRBJ2-7; a weak D match, TRBD1 (6 bases). The CDR3 spans 13 residues. Germline loops: CDR1 GTSNPN, CDR2 SVGIG (reference sequence). The V and J ends lost 1 base and 3 bases respectively, with 10 bases between them. Here the CDR3 DNA reads TGTGCCTGGAGTGCGGACAGATACTACGAGCAGTACTTC. Translation gives CAWSADRYYEQYF.

In the case of this clonotype: A read error may be the cause here, since a much bigger clone is one base away. In DNA, the CDR3 is TGTGCCACCAGCAGAAGTACAGGGGCCAAAAGCATTCAGTACTTC. Translated: CATSRSTGAKSIQYF. This chain connects TRBV15 to TRBJ2-4; 7 bases agree with TRBD1. The CDR3 runs to 15 residues. In germline, CDR1 is LNHNV, CDR2 YYDKDF (reference sequence).

This clonotype appeared many times. The chain uses TRBV25-1 and TRBJ1-2, with 7 bases aligning to TRBD1. Unmatched junction bases numbered 7, after V lost 0 bases and J lost 6 bases. CDR3 length: 15 amino acids. CDR1 is MGHDK, CDR2 SYGVNS, per germline. CDR3 loop: CASSEYSVGGNGYTF. The CDR3 DNA is TGTGCCAGCAGTGAATATAGTGTAGGGGGCAATGGCTACACCTTC.

The sample holds many counts of this clonotype. This chain connects TRBV27 to TRBJ2-3; TRBD2 matches 10 bases. The CDR3 runs to 17 residues. With V trimmed by 4 bases and J by 2 bases, 9 bases remained unmatched. Germline values: CDR1 MNHEY, CDR2 SMNVEV (reference sequence). CDR3 DNA: TGTGCCAGCAGTTGGATTTCTAGCGGGGGAATCACAGATACGCAGTATTTT. Translated, it gives CASSWISSGGITDTQYF.

This clonotype has at least ten counts. The genes are TRBV6-5 and TRBJ1-6, with 8 bases identical to TRBD1. Germline CDR1 MNHEY, CDR2 SVGAGI. The CDR3 extends over 15 amino acids. J gave up 7 bases and V 0 bases, and 2 bases lay outside the gene matches. CDR3 nucleotides: TGTGCCAGCAGTTACTCGACAGGGGTCAATTCACCCCTCCACTTT. This encodes CASSYSTGVNSPLHF.

Many counts were recorded for this clonotype. The chain combines TRBV2 with TRBJ2-2; TRBD2 is a possible D gene (6 bases). V lost 6 bases and J 0 bases, leaving 11 bases between the germline ends. Per the germline V gene, CDR1 is SNHLY and CDR2 is FYNNEI. CDR3 length equals 15 residues. The CDR3 DNA is TGTGCCAGCAGAAGACTAGTAACGAACACCGGGGAGCTGTTTTTT. This codes for CASRRLVTNTGELFF.

This clonotype appeared a few times. The rearrangement links TRBV20-1 to TRBJ2-7, with TRBD2 as a possible D gene (5 bases). V was cut by 3 bases and J by 6 bases, with 21 bases left in between. CDR1 DFQATT and CDR2 SNEGSKA come from the germline V gene (reference sequence). This CDR3 has 15 residues. The CDR3 spells CSASIGRGLLGEQYF. Here the CDR3 DNA reads TGCAGTGCTAGTATCGGCCGCGGGTTATTAGGCGAGCAGTACTTC.

This clonotype was seen at least ten times. The chain carries TRBV7-2 and TRBJ1-4, with D possibly TRBD1 on 5 matching bases. Between the trimmed V and J ends, which lost 8 bases and 8 bases, there was a span of 18 bases. Germline lookup yields CDR1 SGHTA and CDR2 FQGNSA. The CDR3 has 14 residues. CDR3 amino acids: CASSVGGVQEKLFF. The CDR3 DNA reads as TGTGCCAGCTCAGTCGGGGGGGTTCAGGAAAAACTGTTTTTT.

This clonotype has just a few counts. CDR3 in DNA: TGCAGCGGGGGCGGGAGGTCCGATGAGCAGTTCTTC. Its protein is CSGGGRSDEQFF. The chain combines TRBV29-1 with TRBJ2-1; 8 bases map to TRBD2. This CDR3 comprises 12 residues. V trimming: 7 bases; J trimming: 8 bases; junction bases outside the gene matches: 7. The germline V gene has CDR1 SQVTM and CDR2 ANQGSEA.

In this sample, this clonotype turned up a few times. This sequence joins TRBV4-1 and TRBJ1-4; no reliable D call. With 2 bases removed from V and 0 bases from J, the gap between germline ends came to 7 bases. This CDR3 contains 15 residues. Germline CDR1 reads MGHRA; CDR2 reads YSYEKL. CDR3 DNA sequence: TGCGCCAGCAGCCAACCCGGGGCAACTAATGAAAAACTGTTTTTT. It encodes CASSQPGATNEKLFF.

Concerning this clonotype itself: The junction shows a germline mismatch at one end, possibly a read error. The chain uses TRBV20-1 and TRBJ1-2; D not resolved. This CDR3 spans 12 amino acids. In germline, CDR1 is DFQATT, CDR2 SNEGSKA (reference sequence). The CDR3 region has the DNA TGCCGTGCTAGAGAACAGAACTATGGCTACACCTTC. Residues: CRAREQNYGYTF.

This clonotype has a count of ten or more. Here the CDR3 DNA reads TGCAGTGCTCCAGGGGCCAAGCACAACTATGGCTACACCTTC. Residues: CSAPGAKHNYGYTF. The chain combines TRBV20-1 with TRBJ1-2, with D perhaps matching TRBD1 (6 bases). Germline CDR1 DFQATT, CDR2 SNEGSKA (reference sequence). The CDR3 sequence is 14 residues long. V lost 5 bases to trimming and J lost 2 bases, with 15 bases between them.

This clonotype was observed a handful of times. The rearrangement uses TRBV29-1 and TRBJ2-3; 10 bases line up with TRBD2. The germline V gene has CDR1 SQVTM and CDR2 ANQGSEA. V shed 3 bases, J shed 2 bases, and the junction held 5 bases outside the gene matches. The CDR3 loop spans 15 amino acids. In DNA form, the CDR3 reads TGCAGCGTTGACCGAGCGGGAGGGCTCACAGATACGCAGTATTTT. It encodes CSVDRAGGLTDTQYF.

V and J are TRBV28 and TRBJ1-1, with D possibly matching TRBD1 (5 bases). The CDR3 loop spans 15 amino acids. Trimming pared 4 bases from V and 1 base from J, leaving 13 bases between. CDR1 MDHEN and CDR2 SYDVKM come from the germline V gene. The CDR3 loop reads CASSSKDRQNTEAFF. The DNA for the CDR3 is TGTGCCAGCAGTTCGAAAGACAGACAGAACACTGAAGCTTTCTTT.

Turning to this clonotype: With a much larger clone just one base away, this may be a read error. CDR3 sequence: CATSRAAGTPNTESFF. The CDR3 DNA follows: TGTGCCACCAGCAGAGCGGCAGGGACCCCAAACACTGAATCTTTCTTT. The chain couples TRBV15 to TRBJ1-1; tentative D call: TRBD1 (5 bases). The CDR3 has 16 amino acids. Per the germline V gene, CDR1 is LNHNV and CDR2 is YYDKDF (reference sequence).

This clonotype was counted ten times or more. CDR3: CASSSVGIYNEQFF. CDR3 nucleotides: TGTGCCAGCAGTTCAGTGGGGATTTACAATGAGCAGTTCTTC. The chain uses TRBV6-1 and TRBJ2-1; D unclear. The V and J ends lost 5 bases and 4 bases respectively, with 12 bases between them. The CDR3 totals 14 residues. Looked up from germline, CDR1 is MNHNS and CDR2 is SASEGT.

This clonotype came up many times. The chain carries TRBV6-1 and TRBJ2-5; D not certain. The ends were cut back, 8 bases at V and 1 base at J, with 11 bases in the middle. This CDR3 is 13 amino acids long. In germline, CDR1 is MNHNS, CDR2 SASEGT. This CDR3 reads CASGFGVQETQYF. In DNA form, the CDR3 reads TGTGCCAGCGGGTTTGGAGTCCAAGAGACCCAGTACTTC.

At least ten counts were recorded for this clonotype. The V call is TRBV7-9, the J call TRBJ2-5; D is unresolved. The CDR3 runs to 14 residues. The germline CDR1 and CDR2 sequences are SEHNR and FQNEAQ (reference sequence). Trimming took off 3 bases at V and 5 bases at J, with 13 bases between the two ends. CDR3 DNA: TGTGCCAGCAGCTTTGACACGGTGGAGGAGACCCAGTACTTC. Amino acids: CASSFDTVEETQYF.

The chain employs TRBV30 and TRBJ2-5, with 11 bases that match TRBD2. This CDR3 region has 14 residues. From germline, CDR1 is GTSNPN and CDR2 SVGIG (reference sequence). V lost 2 bases, J lost 5 bases, and 4 bases stayed unmatched. The CDR3 spells CAWSLAGGRETQYF. The CDR3 nucleotides are TGTGCCTGGAGTCTAGCGGGAGGTCGTGAGACCCAGTACTTC.